This is a list of T cell receptor beta chains from one sample in a study of control samples from healthy donors and cancer patients. Assay: immunoSEQ multiplex PCR; the TCRdb copy retains only in-frame clones and omits some. Of about 110,000 clones in the sample, roughly 90% were seen once. The sequenced sample was PBMCs. The receptor source for this set is a woman aged 55 to 70 with lung cancer. CDR3s leave out the opening cysteine and the closing phenylalanine or tryptophan. The D gene is left open where the match is weak.

cdr3_aa	j_call	d_call	v_call
ASSYVGGEETQY	TRBJ2-5	TRBD2	TRBV6-6
AISESIGGNTEAF	TRBJ1-1	NA	TRBV10-3
ASSQDQGLADEQF	TRBJ2-1	NA	TRBV3-1/TRBV3-2
ASSPDSSGRPYEQY	TRBJ2-7	TRBD2	TRBV14
ASRADRGLNTEAF	TRBJ1-1	NA	TRBV27
ASSYTGTQY	TRBJ2-5	NA	TRBV11-3
ASSSPWSTGSTEAF	TRBJ1-1	NA	TRBV28
ASSPIFAGGSSEQY	TRBJ2-7	TRBD2	TRBV9
ASSQRGLKQF	TRBJ2-1	NA	TRBV3-1/TRBV3-2
ASSEGGNIDGYT	TRBJ1-2	NA	TRBV6-1
ASSYRRRIRDTEAF	TRBJ1-1	NA	TRBV7-2
ASNSGHQPPLH	TRBJ1-6	NA	TRBV19
ASSVVGQVGFNEQF	TRBJ2-1	NA	TRBV9
SVCRALGEKLF	TRBJ1-4	NA	TRBV29-1
ASRLYGYT	TRBJ1-2	NA	TRBV12-3/TRBV12-4
ASSETALNTEAF	TRBJ1-1	NA	TRBV25-1
ASSIPAFSYGYT	TRBJ1-2	NA	TRBV19
AVQGPPELF	TRBJ2-2	TRBD1	TRBV6-6
ASSPNPTGAGTEAF	TRBJ1-1	TRBD1	TRBV11-3
ASTTGQGHADTQY	TRBJ2-3	TRBD1	TRBV5-1
ASSQDALAGGQETQY	TRBJ2-5	TRBD2	TRBV3-1/TRBV3-2
ASSLGLAGTETQY	TRBJ2-5	TRBD2	TRBV7-7
ASNEAGRTEAF	TRBJ1-1	NA	TRBV3-1/TRBV3-2
ASSPNAVGPAQPQH	TRBJ1-5	NA	TRBV7-8
ASSWARQETQY	TRBJ2-5	NA	TRBV2
SVGGRTNYNEQF	TRBJ2-1	NA	TRBV29-1
ASSLGELGDTQY	TRBJ2-3	NA	TRBV7-9
ASSFQWETGELF	TRBJ2-2	NA	TRBV7-2
ASKPGLLSNQPQH	TRBJ1-5	NA	TRBV27
ASTLDLNTEAF	TRBJ1-1	NA	TRBV9
ASSLFGGKVGEQY	TRBJ2-7	NA	TRBV27
ASSTPDRSLVAEAF	TRBJ1-1	NA	TRBV11-2
AWKRATYEQY	TRBJ2-7	NA	TRBV30
ASGAAVGTEAF	TRBJ1-1	NA	TRBV12-3/TRBV12-4
ASSIRGGRASDTQY	TRBJ2-3	NA	TRBV19
ATPNPSSYNEQF	TRBJ2-1	NA	TRBV7-9
AISVQDGTEAF	TRBJ1-1	NA	TRBV10-3
ARCEPPSTNEKLF	TRBJ1-4	NA	TRBV14
ASSLFGGVTGELF	TRBJ2-2	NA	TRBV5-5
SVSYGENIQY	TRBJ2-4	NA	TRBV29-1
ASSWNPPGTEAF	TRBJ1-1	NA	TRBV6-2/TRBV6-3
ASSAHPGQGEVYGYT	TRBJ1-2	TRBD1	TRBV9
ASSYKESARGYLGEAF	TRBJ1-1	NA	TRBV6-2/TRBV6-3
AISGRYEQY	TRBJ2-7	NA	TRBV10-3
ASSQDSQGRGSGNTIY	TRBJ1-3	NA	TRBV4-3
ASSLINDRGARQF	TRBJ2-1	TRBD1	TRBV5-1